The 2 T cell receptor beta chains below were found in one sample sequenced in a study of blood T cell repertoires in COVID-19. Sequencing was performed with immunoSEQ multiplex PCR; in TCRdb, only in-frame clones are kept and a portion is missing. The profile covers 200,000 to 250,000 clones, with approximately 85% appearing a single time and approximately 5.1% taken by the ten largest. Sequencing was carried out using peripheral blood. These receptors were collected from a man in his fifties with COVID-19, enrolled during active disease.

This clone is medium-sized in the sample. This sequence joins TRBV7-8 and TRBJ1-2; 7 positions match TRBD1. V lost 0 bases, J lost 3 bases, and 10 bases stayed unmatched. This CDR3 contains 17 residues. Germline CDR1 SGHVS, CDR2 FQNEAQ. The CDR3 is CASSLASIGGADYGYTF. DNA for the CDR3: TGTGCCAGCAGCTTAGCGTCGATAGGGGGCGCAGACTATGGCTACACCTTC.

The chain uses TRBV9 and TRBJ2-1; D perhaps matches TRBD2 (6 bases). The length of the CDR3 is 17 residues. V lost 3 bases to trimming and J lost 10 bases, with 26 bases between them. CDR1 SGDLS and CDR2 YYNGEE come from the germline V gene. The CDR3 region has the DNA TGTGCCAGCAGCGCCCTTGGCGTGGGGGGTCCCCAAGCCGAGCAGTTCTTC. Its protein product is CASSALGVGGPQAEQFF.